The clone carrying this TCR beta chain has only a few counts. Its antigen is unidentified. TCRdb reprocessed the 5' RACE reads via MiXCR and lists one record per CDR3 protein. Of 1.5 million or so distinct CDR3 sequences in the sample, around 29% were seen once. The CDR3 has 16 amino acids. Germline CDR1 and CDR2: SGDLS and YYNGEE. V was clipped by 0 bases and J by 2 bases, with 13 bases between them. This sample was taken from a study of identical twins. Study results and caveats: A cross-sectional statistical analysis, not follow-up of the same donors, supported the conclusions. Compared with unrelated sharing, twin-shared out-of-frame alpha sequences had more low-probability sequences. Zero-insertion findings could be partly confounded by invariant cells (MAIT and iNKT cells). The more abundant beta clonotypes in cord blood had fewer insertions, and memory repertoires did not show this.

The TCR was taken from a newborn girl in good health. The rearrangement joins TRBV9 to TRBJ2-3; the D is unclear. The sample comprised cord blood. Written as DNA, the CDR3 is TGTGCCAGCAGCGTAGCTTACCCCTCTTTCACAGATACGCAGTATTTT. This codes for CASSVAYPSFTDTQYF.